These 13 T cell receptor beta chains share one sample of origin, sequenced in a study of immune cell composition in non-small cell lung cancer. The table came from immunoSEQ multiplex PCR; TCRdb's copy has only in-frame clones and leaves some out. This table holds approximately 3,000 clones, around 85% found once. Separately, the same data were catalogued under a study of CD4 T cells in lung cancer.

Sequencing was performed on lung tumor tissue. The receptor set was obtained from a human donor with non-small cell lung cancer.

The rearrangement uses TRBV6-1 and TRBJ1-1, with D possibly being TRBD1 (6 bases). The CDR3 loop spans 14 amino acids. V lost 4 bases, J lost 1 base, and 10 bases lay in between. Looked up from germline, CDR1 is MNHNS and CDR2 is SASEGT. As DNA, the CDR3 is TGTGCCAGCAGTGTGGGACAAACGAACACTGAAGCTTTCTTT. Translating it yields CASSVGQTNTEAFF.

In this sample, this clone turned up once. The chain couples TRBV7-6 to TRBJ1-1; D possibly corresponds to TRBD1 (6 bases). The CDR3 length is 13 residues. With 3 bases removed from V and 2 bases from J, the gap between germline ends came to 7 bases. Germline lookup yields CDR1 SGHVS and CDR2 FNYEAQ. This chain's CDR3 is CASSLDSNTEAFF. The CDR3, as DNA: TGTGCCAGCAGCTTGGACAGTAACACTGAAGCTTTCTTT.

The chain combines TRBV7-6 with TRBJ2-1; 8 bases are shared with TRBD1. This CDR3 comprises 16 residues. Trimming at V came to 3 bases and at J to 0 bases, leaving 4 bases not matched to a gene. Germline CDR1 and CDR2: SGHVS and FNYEAQ. The CDR3 sequence is CASSFVTGDSYNEQFF. The CDR3 region has the DNA TGTGCCAGCAGCTTCGTGACAGGGGACTCCTACAATGAGCAGTTCTTC.

The V call is TRBV5-8, the J call TRBJ1-2; 9 nucleotides match TRBD1. V was pared by 4 bases and J by 7 bases, with 8 bases of the junction left unmatched. The CDR3 runs 14 residues. CDR1 and CDR2 (germline): SGHTS, YDEGEE. The CDR3 protein is CASSIGTGMSGYTF. The CDR3 nucleotides are TGTGCCAGCAGCATAGGGACAGGGATGAGTGGCTACACCTTC.

The chain combines TRBV4-2 with TRBJ2-2, with 8 nucleotides matching TRBD1. V lost 4 bases and J lost 7; bases outside the gene matches: 14. Germline CDR1 reads LGHNA; CDR2 reads YNFKEQ. The CDR3 consists of 17 residues. The CDR3 nucleotides are TGTGCCAGCAGCCCCCCCATGGACAGGGCGAGGGGCGGGGAGCTGTTTTTT. Translation: CASSPPMDRARGGELFF.

The V call is TRBV2, the J call TRBJ1-6; 7 bases match TRBD1. The CDR3 is 15 residues long. V trimming: 6 bases; J trimming: 0 bases; junction bases outside the gene matches: 2. In germline, CDR1 is SNHLY, CDR2 FYNNEI. CDR3 amino acids: CASRDRSSYNSPLHF. Here the CDR3 DNA reads TGTGCCAGCAGGGACAGGAGCTCCTATAATTCACCCCTCCACTTT.

The count of this clone is one. In DNA, the CDR3 is TGCGCCAGCAGCCAAGCGGGGGGCACCTACAATGAGCAGTTCTTC. It specifies CASSQAGGTYNEQFF. V and J are TRBV4-3 and TRBJ2-1, with D perhaps matching TRBD2 (7 bases). The V gene lost 1 base and the J gene lost 2 bases, with 9 bases spanning the gap. The germline V gene has CDR1 LGHNA and CDR2 YSLEER. The CDR3 spans 15 residues.

This clone was counted a few times. The rearrangement uses TRBV7-2 and TRBJ1-2, with D hard to call. Germline V gene lookup returns CDR1 SGHTA and CDR2 FQGNSA. The V and J ends lost 2 bases and 4 bases respectively, with 8 bases between them. This CDR3 is 13 amino acids long. CDR3 loop: CASSLSTGYGYTF. The CDR3 nucleotides are TGTGCCAGCAGCTTAAGTACGGGCTATGGCTACACCTTC.

The chain links TRBV25-1 to TRBJ2-5; 9 bases map to TRBD1. V lost 5 bases and J lost 2; bases outside the gene matches: 12. The CDR3 totals 17 residues. Germline-derived CDR1 and CDR2 are MGHDK and SYGVNS. This CDR3 reads CASSPPAGDRAQETQYF. CDR3 sequence (DNA): TGTGCCAGCAGTCCCCCGGCCGGGGACAGGGCACAAGAGACCCAGTACTTC.

This chain connects TRBV9 to TRBJ2-7; 7 positions agree with TRBD2. Germline CDR1 SGDLS, CDR2 YYNGEE. The junction had 9 bases not matched to a gene; V was cut back by 2 bases and J by 4 bases. The CDR3 loop spans 15 amino acids. In DNA, the CDR3 is TGTGCCAGCAGCGTTGGGGGGGACCTCAGGTACGAGCAGTACTTC. Its translation: CASSVGGDLRYEQYF.

This clone has a handful of counts. The junction differs from germline at one of its ends, possibly a read error. V and J are TRBV28 and TRBJ2-3, with 7 bases identical to TRBD2. The CDR3 is 12 residues long. Looked up from germline, CDR1 is MDHEN and CDR2 is SYDVKM. CDR3 protein: CASSLGGRASNF. The CDR3 DNA is TGTGCCAGCAGTTTAGGTGGGAGGGCCTCGAATTTT.

The genes are TRBV6-5 and TRBJ1-1; D possibly corresponds to TRBD1 (5 bases). V shed 5 bases and J shed 4 bases, with 5 bases lying between them. Germline lookup yields CDR1 MNHEY and CDR2 SVGAGI. This CDR3 is built from 11 residues. The CDR3 loop reads CASSQGTEAFF. CDR3 bases: TGTGCCAGCAGTCAGGGCACTGAAGCTTTCTTT.

The chain links TRBV28 to TRBJ1-3, with 8 nucleotides matching TRBD1. The CDR3 totals 19 residues. Germline lookup yields CDR1 MDHEN and CDR2 SYDVKM. V shed 3 bases, J shed 4 bases, and the junction held 17 bases outside the gene matches. DNA of the CDR3: TGTGCCAGCAGTTTTTCCCTTTCGACAGGGGCGCGGAACGGAAACACCATATATTTT. Amino acids: CASSFSLSTGARNGNTIYF.